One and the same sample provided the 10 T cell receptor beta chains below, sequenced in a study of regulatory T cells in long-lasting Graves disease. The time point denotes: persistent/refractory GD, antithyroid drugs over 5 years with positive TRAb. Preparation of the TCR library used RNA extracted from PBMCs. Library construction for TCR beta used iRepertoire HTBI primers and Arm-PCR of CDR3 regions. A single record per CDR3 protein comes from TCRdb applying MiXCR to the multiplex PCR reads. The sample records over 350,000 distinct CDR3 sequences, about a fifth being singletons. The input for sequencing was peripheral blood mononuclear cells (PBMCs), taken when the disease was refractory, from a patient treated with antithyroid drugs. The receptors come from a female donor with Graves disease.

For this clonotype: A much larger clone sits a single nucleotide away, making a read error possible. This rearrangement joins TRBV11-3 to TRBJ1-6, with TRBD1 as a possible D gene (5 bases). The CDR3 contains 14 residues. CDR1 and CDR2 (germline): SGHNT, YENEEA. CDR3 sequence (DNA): TGTGCCAGCAGCATAGGACAAGGAAATTCACCCCTCCGCTTT. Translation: CASSIGQGNSPLRF.

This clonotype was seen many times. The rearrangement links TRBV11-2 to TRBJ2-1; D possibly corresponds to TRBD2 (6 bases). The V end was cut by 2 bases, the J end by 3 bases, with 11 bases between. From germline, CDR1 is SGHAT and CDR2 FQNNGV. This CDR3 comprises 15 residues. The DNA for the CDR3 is TGTGCCAGCAGCTTACCACTGACTAGCTACAATGAGCAGTTCTTC. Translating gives CASSLPLTSYNEQFF.

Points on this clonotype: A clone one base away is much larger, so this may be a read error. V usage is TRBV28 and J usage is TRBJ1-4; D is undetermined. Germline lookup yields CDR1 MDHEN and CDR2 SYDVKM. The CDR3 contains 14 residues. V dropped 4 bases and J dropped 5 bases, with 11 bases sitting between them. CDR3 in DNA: TGTGCCAGCAGTTCCCCGCCGGTAAATGAAAAACTGTTTTTT. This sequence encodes CASSSPPVNEKLFF.

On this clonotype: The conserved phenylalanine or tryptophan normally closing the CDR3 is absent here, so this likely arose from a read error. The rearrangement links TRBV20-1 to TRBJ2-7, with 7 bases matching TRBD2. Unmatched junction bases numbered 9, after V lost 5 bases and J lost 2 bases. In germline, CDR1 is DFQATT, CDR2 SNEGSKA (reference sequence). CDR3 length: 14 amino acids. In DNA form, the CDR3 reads TGCAGTGCTTCCTTGAGCGGGACCCCCTACGAGCAGTACTCC. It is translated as CSASLSGTPYEQYS.

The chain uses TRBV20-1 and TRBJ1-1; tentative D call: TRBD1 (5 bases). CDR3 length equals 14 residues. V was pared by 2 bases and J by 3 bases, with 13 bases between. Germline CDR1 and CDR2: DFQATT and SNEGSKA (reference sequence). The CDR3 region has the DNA TGCAGTGCTAGATCTGGGGGAGGGGACACTGAAGCTTTCTTT. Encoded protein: CSARSGGGDTEAFF.

Written as DNA, the CDR3 is TGTGCCAGCTCAAAGGGCCAGACTTATGGCTACACCTTC. Encoded protein: CASSKGQTYGYTF. The rearrangement links TRBV18 to TRBJ1-2, with no clear D. The germline V and J ends were trimmed by 5 bases and 5 bases, with 12 bases remaining between them. Germline loops: CDR1 KGHSH, CDR2 LQKENI. The CDR3 runs to 13 residues. The complete variable domain, with remaining parts taken from reference TRBV18 and TRBJ1-2, reads NAGVMQNPRHLVRRRGQEARLRCSPMKGHSHVYWYRQLPEEGLKFMVYLQKENIIDESGMPKERFSAEFPKEGPSILRIQQVVRGDSAAYFCASSKGQTYGYTFGSGTRLTVV.

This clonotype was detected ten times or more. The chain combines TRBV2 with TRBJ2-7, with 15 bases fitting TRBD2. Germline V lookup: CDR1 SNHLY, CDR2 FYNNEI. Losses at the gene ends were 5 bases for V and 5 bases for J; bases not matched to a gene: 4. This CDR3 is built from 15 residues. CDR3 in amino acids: CASSHGLAGGNEQYF. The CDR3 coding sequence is TGTGCCAGCAGTCACGGACTAGCGGGAGGGAACGAGCAGTACTTC.

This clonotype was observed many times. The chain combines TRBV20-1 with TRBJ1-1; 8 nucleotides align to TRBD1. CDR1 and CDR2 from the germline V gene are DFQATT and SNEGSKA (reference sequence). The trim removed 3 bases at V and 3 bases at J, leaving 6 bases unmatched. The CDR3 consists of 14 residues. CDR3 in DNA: TGCAGTGCTAGCAGGGGGCGGTTGGACACTGAAGCTTTCTTT. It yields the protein CSASRGRLDTEAFF.

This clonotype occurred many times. The CDR3 DNA reads TGCAGTGCTAGCTTGACAGGGTTTAACTATGGCTACACCTTC. This encodes CSASLTGFNYGYTF. The V and J genes are TRBV20-1 and TRBJ1-2; 7 bases align to TRBD1. Germline values: CDR1 DFQATT, CDR2 SNEGSKA (reference sequence). The CDR3 runs 14 residues. The junction had 5 bases not matched to a gene; V was cut back by 3 bases and J by 1 base.

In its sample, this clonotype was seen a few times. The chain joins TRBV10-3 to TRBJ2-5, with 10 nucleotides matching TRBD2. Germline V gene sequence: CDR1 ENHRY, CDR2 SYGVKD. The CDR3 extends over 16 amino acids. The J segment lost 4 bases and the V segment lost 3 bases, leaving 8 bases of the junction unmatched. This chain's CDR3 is CAISDPPSGGGETQYF. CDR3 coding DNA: TGTGCCATCAGTGATCCTCCCAGCGGGGGGGGAGAGACCCAGTACTTC.